What follows describes a single T cell receptor (beta chain). Its specificity is not known. This specimen comes from a study of Ad26.COV2.S vaccination and SARS-CoV-2 variants. Study-wide points: Reportedly, after vaccination the spike-specific CD8+ and CD4+ T cell responses displayed substantial breadth. Vaccinees showed greater spike-specific TCR breadth than placebo recipients.

The treatment denotes: around 19 received Ad26.COV2.S at low or high dose, single or two shots; about 5 received placebo; per-sample allocation not given. Repertoires come from day 63 after the first vaccine or placebo injection. This CDR3 is 13 amino acids long. The ends were cut back, 8 bases at V and 1 base at J, with 11 bases in the middle. CDR1 and CDR2 (germline): SNHLY, FYNNEI. Profiled with immunoSEQ multiplex PCR; TCRdb holds only in-frame clones, not every one. The sample consists of around 320,000 clones, around 84% of them appearing once. The chain carries TRBV2 and TRBJ1-1, with D uncertain. The source was peripheral blood, collected in a trial of Ad26.COV2.S vaccine versus placebo. This receptor was taken from a person between 18 and 65 years old who received the Ad26.COV2.S COVID-19 vaccine or a placebo. This chain's CDR3 is CASQIRGNTEAFF. CDR3 nucleotide sequence: TGTGCCAGCCAGATCCGAGGGAACACTGAAGCTTTCTTT.